Below are 9 T cell receptor beta chains sequenced from a single sample in a study of blood T cell repertoires in COVID-19. Repertoires were generated with immunoSEQ multiplex PCR, while TCRdb's copy carries only in-frame clones and drops some. The table lists 200,000 to 250,000 clones, 70% to 85% of them singletons, with 7.5% to 9% in the top ten. Sequenced: peripheral blood. These TCRs come from an elderly woman with COVID-19, enrolled during active disease.

This sequence joins TRBV5-4 and TRBJ2-3; 7 positions agree with TRBD2. V dropped 4 bases and J dropped 7; count of bases not matched to a gene: 12. The CDR3 totals 15 residues. Per germline, CDR1 SGHNT and CDR2 YYREEE (reference sequence). In DNA form, the CDR3 reads TGTGCCAGCAGCCCACCCACTAGCGTCTGGAATACGCAGTATTTT. Amino acid sequence: CASSPPTSVWNTQYF.

The CDR3 reads CASKNSGGAIDTQYF. The CDR3 DNA reads as TGTGCCAGTAAGAATAGCGGGGGGGCAATAGATACGCAGTATTTT. J is TRBJ2-3 and V is TRBV19, with 11 bases fitting TRBD2. Per germline, CDR1 LNHDA and CDR2 SQIVND (reference sequence). With 7 bases clipped from V and 5 bases from J, the junction kept 8 bases outside the gene matches. The CDR3 spans 15 residues.

This clone showed up just a few times. The chain is built from TRBV7-6 and TRBJ1-6, with 7 positions matching TRBD1. In germline, CDR1 is SGHVS, CDR2 FNYEAQ. V shed 0 bases, J shed 9 bases, and the junction held 5 bases outside the gene matches. The CDR3 has 15 residues. CDR3 sequence reads: CASSLAQGEVSPLHF. The DNA for the CDR3 is TGTGCCAGCAGCTTAGCCCAGGGGGAGGTTTCACCCCTCCACTTT.

The genes are TRBV7-2 and TRBJ1-2; 7 bases map to TRBD1. Germline CDR1 and CDR2: SGHTA and FQGNSA. The J segment lost 8 bases and the V segment lost 2 bases, leaving 5 bases of the junction unmatched. CDR3 length: 13 amino acids. The CDR3 DNA follows: TGTGCCAGCAGCTTACAGGGGGTAGGCGGCTACACCTTC. Protein: CASSLQGVGGYTF.

The chain joins TRBV7-9 to TRBJ1-4, with a weak D call TRBD1 (5 bases). Trimming stripped 6 bases from V and 2 bases from J, with 10 bases between. Germline CDR1 reads SEHNR; CDR2 reads FQNEAQ (reference sequence). CDR3 size: 14 residues. This chain's CDR3 is CASSNGGTNEKLFF. In DNA form, the CDR3 reads TGTGCCAGCAGTAACGGGGGGACTAATGAAAAACTGTTTTTT.

This clone has a single count. The chain employs TRBV7-2 and TRBJ1-2; unclear D gene. The CDR3 sequence is 14 residues long. Germline V gives CDR1 SGHTA, CDR2 FQGNSA. V was pared by 1 base and J by 0 bases, with 6 bases between. As DNA, the CDR3 is TGTGCCAGCAGCTTAGATTCAGCTAACTATGGCTACACCTTC. It is translated as CASSLDSANYGYTF.

This clone was seen a single time. This chain joins TRBV11-2 and TRBJ1-1, with 8 bases matching TRBD1. The V gene's germline CDR1 is SGHAT and CDR2 FQNNGV. The junction had 14 bases not matched to a gene; V was cut back by 8 bases and J by 6 bases. This CDR3 comprises 15 residues. The CDR3 nucleotides are TGTGCCAGCCGTACTGACAGGGGATCGGGCGCTGAAGCTTTCTTT. Amino acid sequence: CASRTDRGSGAEAFF.

This chain connects TRBV27 to TRBJ1-5, with D possibly TRBD1 on 6 matching bases. Trimming cost V 5 bases and J 6 bases, with 11 bases left between them. This CDR3 is built from 13 residues. Per the germline V gene, CDR1 is MNHEY and CDR2 is SMNVEV (reference sequence). The CDR3 coding sequence is TGTGCCAGCAGTGCCCAGGGGCCTCAGCCCCAGCATTTT. Protein: CASSAQGPQPQHF.

This chain connects TRBV19 to TRBJ2-1; D is ambiguous. V lost 5 bases and J lost 4, with 9 bases in between. CDR1 and CDR2 (germline): LNHDA, SQIVND (reference sequence). CDR3 length: 13 residues. This CDR3 reads CASSVNKYNEQFF. CDR3 nucleotides: TGTGCCAGTAGTGTAAACAAGTACAATGAGCAGTTCTTC. Variable domain in full (rest from reference TRBV19 and TRBJ2-1): DGGITQSPKYLFRKEGQNVTLSCEQNLNHDAMYWYRQDPGQGLRLIYYSQIVNDFQKGDIAEGYSVSREKKESFPLTVTSAQKNPTAFYLCASSVNKYNEQFFGPGTRLTVL.